The clone carrying this T cell receptor (beta chain) was recorded many times. Its antigen is unidentified. MiXCR, applied by TCRdb to the 5' RACE reads, yields one record per CDR3 protein. The sample contains about 150,000 distinct CDR3 sequences, approximately 6.2% of which appear only once. J lost 4 bases, V lost 5 bases, and 3 bases had no gene match. CDR3 length: 13 amino acids. CDR1 is SGHVS, CDR2 FQNEAQ, per germline. The sample originates from a study of T cells after yellow fever vaccination. The overall study: Fractions containing few cells were prepared with SMART-Seq v4 Ultra Low Input.

Overall study results and limits: Just a small share of clonotypes turned up in the CD4 compartment as well as the CD8 compartment.

The chain combines TRBV7-8 with TRBJ1-2; 8 bases are a match to TRBD1. The sample here was CD4+ T cells sorted from PBMCs, taken on the day of the first yellow fever vaccination. The TCR originated in a man between 18 and 29 years old who received the YFV17D yellow fever vaccine. The DNA of the CDR3 is TGTGCCAGCAGCGCACAGGGGGGCTATGGCTACACCTTC. Translation: CASSAQGGYGYTF.